The 18 T cell receptor beta chains below were found in one sample sequenced in a study of T-cell memory formation after mild COVID-19. TCRdb called the 5' RACE reads again in MiXCR, with one record for every CDR3 protein. This table holds 200,000 to 300,000 distinct CDR3 sequences, roughly 14% found once. Specimen: PBMCs or a T cell subset sorted from them (not recorded which). These receptor sequences come from an adult woman who had mild COVID-19 (a few samples of this study predate the infection). Cell type and time point are not known.

The rearrangement links TRBV6-2 or TRBV6-3 to TRBJ1-4; 8 nucleotides match TRBD1. CDR3 size: 16 residues. The germline gives CDR1 MNHEY, CDR2 SVGEGT. The trim removed 6 bases at V and 4 bases at J, leaving 10 bases unmatched. This CDR3 reads CASSPGQGTLNEKLFF. CDR3 bases: TGTGCCAGCAGCCCCGGACAGGGCACACTTAATGAAAAACTGTTTTTT.

This clonotype was seen a handful of times. The V and J genes are TRBV7-9 and TRBJ2-2; the match to TRBD1 covers 9 bases. Germline-derived CDR1 and CDR2 are SEHNR and FQNEAQ (reference sequence). The length of the CDR3 is 16 residues. J was trimmed by 4 bases and V by 2 bases; bases with no gene match: 5. The CDR3 loop reads CASSLLGTGPTGELFF. The CDR3 coding sequence is TGTGCCAGCAGCTTACTCGGGACAGGGCCCACCGGGGAGCTGTTTTTT.

The chain couples TRBV6-1 to TRBJ2-7, with D possibly being TRBD2 (5 bases). The V end was cut by 3 bases, the J end by 7 bases, with 19 bases between. The length of the CDR3 is 15 residues. Germline lookup yields CDR1 MNHNS and CDR2 SASEGT. The CDR3 loop is CASSDGRSGRWEQYF. The CDR3 region has the DNA TGTGCCAGCAGTGATGGGAGATCCGGGCGATGGGAGCAGTACTTC.

This clonotype appeared a few times. This chain links TRBV18 with TRBJ1-2, with 8 positions matching TRBD1. CDR1 and CDR2 from the germline V gene are KGHSH and LQKENI. After removal of 4 bases from V and 7 bases from J, the junction contained 17 bases not matched to a gene. This CDR3 is built from 17 residues. The CDR3 sequence: CASSRRQGADRVAGYTF. CDR3 in DNA: TGTGCCAGCTCACGCAGGCAAGGGGCGGACAGGGTCGCTGGCTACACCTTC.

This chain uses TRBV2 with TRBJ1-1; D gene unclear. The V gene's germline CDR1 is SNHLY and CDR2 FYNNEI. Trimming left V 6 bases short and J 1 base short, with 15 bases between. This CDR3 region has 15 residues. The CDR3 protein is CASRLVGQKNTEAFF. For the CDR3, the DNA is TGTGCCAGCAGATTAGTAGGGCAGAAGAACACTGAAGCTTTCTTT.

The V call is TRBV7-3, the J call TRBJ2-6; D is ambiguous. CDR3 length equals 17 residues. V gave up 4 bases and J gave up 0 bases, with 13 bases separating them. Germline-derived CDR1 and CDR2 are SGHTA and FQGTGA. CDR3 region: CASSSRPRSSGANVLTF. CDR3 nucleotide sequence: TGTGCCAGCAGCTCCCGACCCAGATCCTCTGGGGCCAACGTCCTGACTTTC.

The chain uses TRBV19 and TRBJ2-7; 13 positions match TRBD2. Germline values: CDR1 LNHDA, CDR2 SQIVND (reference sequence). Losses at the gene ends were 8 bases for V and 2 bases for J; bases not matched to a gene: 6. The CDR3 is 15 residues long. The CDR3 protein is CASQLAGGYPYEQYF. For the CDR3, the DNA is TGTGCCAGTCAACTAGCGGGAGGGTACCCCTACGAGCAGTACTTC. The full variable domain, its missing parts supplied by reference TRBV19 and TRBJ2-7, is DGGITQSPKYLFRKEGQNVTLSCEQNLNHDAMYWYRQDPGQGLRLIYYSQIVNDFQKGDIAEGYSVSREKKESFPLTVTSAQKNPTAFYLCASQLAGGYPYEQYFGPGTRLTVT.

This clonotype appeared a few times. The rearrangement joins TRBV27 to TRBJ2-5, with TRBD2 matching 11 bases. The CDR3 consists of 15 residues. CDR1 is MNHEY and CDR2 is SMNVEV in the germline V gene (reference sequence). The J segment lost 3 bases and the V segment lost 3 bases, leaving 3 bases of the junction unmatched. DNA of the CDR3: TGTGCCAGCAGTTTTGGGACTAGCGGAGAAGAGACCCAGTACTTC. Its translation is CASSFGTSGEETQYF.

This clonotype showed up just a few times. The rearrangement links TRBV4-2 to TRBJ2-2; D not certain. CDR1 is LGHNA, CDR2 YNFKEQ, per germline. The V and J ends lost 0 bases and 3 bases respectively, with 14 bases between them. This CDR3 contains 17 residues. Here the CDR3 reads CASSQEGTVGYTGELFF. As DNA, the CDR3 is TGTGCCAGCAGCCAAGAGGGAACAGTGGGGTACACCGGGGAGCTGTTTTTT.

This clonotype was seen more than once but under ten times. V and J are TRBV7-9 and TRBJ2-5; 8 bases match TRBD1. V shed 5 bases, J shed 4 bases, and the junction held 6 bases outside the gene matches. Germline CDR1 and CDR2: SEHNR and FQNEAQ (reference sequence). CDR3 size: 14 residues. CDR3 amino acids: CASSLATGAETQYF. Here the CDR3 DNA reads TGTGCCAGCAGCCTCGCGACAGGGGCAGAGACCCAGTACTTC.

Here the CDR3 DNA reads TGTGCCAGCAGCTTAGGACCAGGACCTGCAGATACGCAGTATTTT. This gives the protein CASSLGPGPADTQYF. This chain connects TRBV7-3 to TRBJ2-3; D remains ambiguous. CDR1 is SGHTA and CDR2 is FQGTGA in the germline V gene. V lost 2 bases, J lost 4 bases, and 13 bases lay in between. The CDR3 covers 15 residues.

The chain recombines TRBV7-8 with TRBJ1-5; D possibly corresponds to TRBD1 (6 bases). The CDR3 spans 15 residues. The ends were cut back, 4 bases at V and 2 bases at J, with 12 bases in the middle. Germline V gene data show CDR1 as SGHVS and CDR2 as FQNEAQ. In DNA, the CDR3 is TGTGCCAGCAGCTCAGGGGCGGGGGGCAATCAGCCCCAGCATTTT. Translated, it gives CASSSGAGGNQPQHF.

J is TRBJ1-1 and V is TRBV3-1, with D possibly TRBD1 on 6 matching bases. The V end was cut by 3 bases, the J end by 6 bases, with 11 bases between. This CDR3 spans 13 amino acids. Germline loops: CDR1 LGHDT, CDR2 YNNKEL (reference sequence). In DNA form, the CDR3 reads TGTGCCAGCAGCCAGCGAGGGACACCTGAAGCTTTCTTT. Translation: CASSQRGTPEAFF.

This clonotype has just a few counts. The J gene is TRBJ2-2, the V gene TRBV4-3, with a possible D match to TRBD1 (5 bases). CDR1 is LGHNA and CDR2 is YSLEER in the germline V gene. V lost 4 bases, J lost 6 bases, and 18 bases lay in between. CDR3 length: 16 residues. CDR3 region: CASSLAGLDGAGELFF. The CDR3 DNA reads as TGCGCCAGCAGCCTAGCAGGGCTAGACGGAGCCGGGGAGCTGTTTTTT.

This clonotype was counted only a few times. V gene TRBV23-1 combines with J gene TRBJ2-3; D is uncertain. TRBV23-1 qualifies as an ORF whose function is uncertain. The V and J ends lost 2 bases and 2 bases respectively, with 8 bases between them. The CDR3 sequence is 14 residues long. The CDR3 coding sequence is TGCGCCAGCAGTCAAGCCGCCTCCACAGATACGCAGTATTTT. Residues: CASSQAASTDTQYF.

The chain has TRBV6-5 and TRBJ1-2; 9 bases agree with TRBD1. J was trimmed by 2 bases and V by 7 bases; bases with no gene match: 20. The CDR3 runs 19 residues. Germline V lookup: CDR1 MNHEY, CDR2 SVGAGI. The CDR3 protein is CASTPSEVVPGQGNYGYTF. The CDR3 DNA is TGTGCCAGCACCCCTTCGGAAGTGGTACCGGGACAGGGAAACTATGGCTACACCTTC.

In its sample, this clonotype was seen many times. The rearrangement links TRBV20-1 to TRBJ2-1; TRBD2 matches at 10 bases. The CDR3 has 17 residues. Germline lookup yields CDR1 DFQATT and CDR2 SNEGSKA (reference sequence). J gave up 5 bases and V 0 bases, and 10 bases lay outside the gene matches. CDR3 in DNA: TGCAGTGCTAGAGATCTAGCAGAGCGGGGGGGCGACAATGAGCAGTTCTTC. Its protein product is CSARDLAERGGDNEQFF.

About this clonotype: It may be a read error: a sequence one base away is much more abundant. The V call is TRBV9, the J call TRBJ2-2; D is unresolved. The V end lost 1 base, the J end lost 7 bases, and 5 bases lay between the germline ends. The CDR3 is 12 amino acids. Germline assignment: CDR1 SGDLS and CDR2 YYNGEE. The CDR3 DNA is TGTGCCAGCAGCGTAAGGGTCGGGGAGCTGTTTTTT. Translating it yields CASSVRVGELFF.